These 16 T cell receptor beta chains share one sample of origin, sequenced in a study of blood T cell repertoires in COVID-19. The method was immunoSEQ multiplex PCR; TCRdb's version includes in-frame clones alone and lacks a portion of them. The table includes over 200,000 clones, around four fifths detected once. The specimen sequenced was peripheral blood. Every receptor here comes from a woman aged 40-49 years with active or convalescent COVID-19.

The J gene is TRBJ1-5, the V gene TRBV12-3 or TRBV12-4; D is undetermined. The V end lost 1 base, the J end lost 3 bases, and 4 bases lay between the germline ends. The CDR3 runs to 13 residues. The CDR3 is CASSLGHNQPQHF. For the CDR3, the DNA is TGTGCCAGCAGTTTAGGACACAATCAGCCCCAGCATTTT.

The J gene is TRBJ2-2, the V gene TRBV5-4; possibly TRBD2 for D (7 bases). Deletions cut 4 bases from V and 4 bases from J, with 14 bases between. This CDR3 comprises 15 residues. Germline V CDR1 and CDR2: SGHNT, YYREEE (reference sequence). CDR3 DNA: TGTGCCAGCAGCCCGGGGGGCGAGGTCACCGGGGAGCTGTTTTTT. It translates to CASSPGGEVTGELFF.

V usage is TRBV5-4 and J usage is TRBJ1-2; D is possibly TRBD1 (6 bases). Germline CDR1 is SGHNT and CDR2 is YYREEE (reference sequence). The CDR3 totals 13 residues. V was pared by 6 bases and J by 5 bases, with 14 bases between. In nucleotides, the CDR3 is TGTGCCAGCACCGCGGACAGTCTATATGGCTACACCTTC. Its translation: CASTADSLYGYTF.

This clone was observed a handful of times. This chain connects TRBV6-5 to TRBJ2-5; 9 bases align to TRBD2. The J segment lost 2 bases and the V segment lost 2 bases, leaving 6 bases of the junction unmatched. This CDR3 contains 16 residues. CDR1 MNHEY and CDR2 SVGAGI come from the germline V gene. CDR3 amino acids: CASSYGAAGGQETQYF. CDR3 in DNA: TGTGCCAGCAGTTACGGGGCAGCGGGGGGACAAGAGACCCAGTACTTC.

In its sample, this clone was seen once. V and J are TRBV27 and TRBJ2-3, with a weak D call TRBD1 (6 bases). Germline CDR1 reads MNHEY; CDR2 reads SMNVEV (reference sequence). The CDR3 contains 16 residues. V gave up 5 bases and J gave up 4 bases, with 19 bases separating them. The CDR3 loop is CASSRQVLISADTQYF. The CDR3 DNA reads as TGTGCCAGCAGTCGACAGGTTCTGATATCCGCAGATACGCAGTATTTT.

The V and J genes are TRBV4-2 and TRBJ1-2, with D tentatively TRBD1 (6 bases). V was clipped by 0 bases and J by 5 bases, with 19 bases between them. This CDR3 comprises 17 residues. Germline values: CDR1 LGHNA, CDR2 YNFKEQ. In nucleotides, the CDR3 is TGTGCCAGCAGCCAAGATGAATCCCAGGGGCGGAGGTATGGCTACACCTTC. It is translated as CASSQDESQGRRYGYTF.

This clone was detected only once. The chain employs TRBV3-1 (or the pseudogene TRBV3-2) and TRBJ1-6, with 7 bases lining up with TRBD1. This CDR3 comprises 16 residues. V lost 4 bases to trimming and J lost 10 bases; unmatched junction nucleotides: 13. Germline V lookup: CDR1 LGHDT, CDR2 YNNKEL (reference sequence). The CDR3 bases are TGTGCCAGCAGCCCCGAACTGACAGGGCAAAGGTCACCCCTCCACTTT. This translates into CASSPELTGQRSPLHF.

The V and J genes are TRBV9 and TRBJ1-2; 8 positions agree with TRBD1. J gave up 4 bases and V 0 bases, and 2 bases lay outside the gene matches. This CDR3 spans 14 amino acids. From germline, CDR1 is SGDLS and CDR2 YYNGEE. CDR3 coding DNA: TGTGCCAGCAGCGTAGAAACAGGGGGCTATGGCTACACCTTC. Its translation is CASSVETGGYGYTF.

This clone was seen a single time. The gene calls are TRBV29-1 and TRBJ1-1; possibly TRBD1 for D (6 bases). The germline gives CDR1 SQVTM, CDR2 ANQGSEA. V gave up 6 bases and J gave up 1 base, with 18 bases separating them. This CDR3 spans 15 amino acids. Written as DNA, the CDR3 is TGCAGCGTCGACACAGGGTCGGGCGAGAACACTGAAGCTTTCTTT. Translated: CSVDTGSGENTEAFF.

The chain uses TRBV6-1 and TRBJ2-3; no reliable D call. The V and J ends lost 1 base and 6 bases respectively, with 11 bases between them. This CDR3 has 14 residues. Looked up from germline, CDR1 is MNHNS and CDR2 is SASEGT. The CDR3 bases are TGTGCCAGCAGTGAAGAACTCCTCCCGGATACGCAGTATTTT. Its translation: CASSEELLPDTQYF.

The CDR3, as DNA: TGTGCCACCAGCACGACTAGCTATGAGCAGTTCTTC. Translated: CATSTTSYEQFF. J is TRBJ2-1 and V is TRBV15, with TRBD2 identical over 7 bases. J was trimmed by 8 bases and V by 4 bases; bases with no gene match: 2. Per germline, CDR1 LNHNV and CDR2 YYDKDF (reference sequence). The CDR3 loop spans 12 amino acids.

This clone showed up just once. V usage is TRBV6-5 and J usage is TRBJ2-7, with TRBD1 identical over 7 bases. Germline V CDR1 and CDR2: MNHEY, SVGAGI. The CDR3 extends over 13 amino acids. The ends lost 6 bases at V and 3 bases at J; junction bases unmatched: 5. CDR3 bases: TGTGCCAGCAGACCCGGGACAGACTACGAGCAGTACTTC. Translation gives CASRPGTDYEQYF.

The table lists this clone with a count of one. The V call is TRBV3-1 (or the pseudogene TRBV3-2), the J call TRBJ1-4, with a possible D match to TRBD1 (5 bases). This CDR3 comprises 15 residues. The V end was cut by 0 bases, the J end by 8 bases, with 13 bases between. Germline CDR1 and CDR2: LGHDT and YNNKEL (reference sequence). This CDR3 is CASSQEGVLREKLFF. DNA for the CDR3: TGTGCCAGCAGCCAAGAAGGGGTCCTCAGGGAAAAACTGTTTTTT.

The chain is built from TRBV11-3 and TRBJ2-1; TRBD2 aligns across 8 bases. The germline V gene encodes CDR1 SGHNT and CDR2 YENEEA. V lost 5 bases and J lost 2; bases outside the gene matches: 2. CDR3 length equals 14 residues. CDR3 region: CASSTSGTYNEQFF. CDR3 nucleotide sequence: TGTGCCAGCAGCACTAGCGGAACCTACAATGAGCAGTTCTTC.

The rearrangement joins TRBV10-1 to TRBJ2-1, with 8 bases matching TRBD1. The CDR3 length is 16 residues. The V segment lost 5 bases and the J segment 1 base; nucleotides outside the gene matches: 7. The germline CDR1 and CDR2 sequences are WNHNN and SYGVQD (reference sequence). DNA of the CDR3: TGCGCCAGCAGTAACCAGGGGGCGCGGTCCTACAATGAGCAGTTCTTC. This translates into CASSNQGARSYNEQFF.

The rearrangement joins TRBV28 to TRBJ1-5; D is undetermined. The V end was cut by 5 bases, the J end by 6 bases, with 14 bases between. Germline CDR1 reads MDHEN; CDR2 reads SYDVKM. The CDR3 runs to 14 residues. CDR3 residues: CASSTSGDGQPQHF. DNA for the CDR3: TGTGCCAGCAGTACCTCGGGAGATGGTCAGCCCCAGCATTTT. The full variable domain, its missing parts supplied by reference TRBV28 and TRBJ1-5, is DVKVTQSSRYLVKRTGEKVFLECVQDMDHENMFWYRQDPGLGLRLIYFSYDVKMKEKGDIPEGYSVSREKKERFSLILESASTNQTSMYLCASSTSGDGQPQHFGDGTRLSIL.